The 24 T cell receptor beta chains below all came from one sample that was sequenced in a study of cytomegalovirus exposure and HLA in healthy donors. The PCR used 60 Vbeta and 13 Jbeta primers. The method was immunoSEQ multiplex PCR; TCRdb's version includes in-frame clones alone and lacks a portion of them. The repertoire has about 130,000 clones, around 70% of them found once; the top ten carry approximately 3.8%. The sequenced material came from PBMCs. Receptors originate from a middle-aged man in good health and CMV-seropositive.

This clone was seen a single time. CDR3 nucleotides: TGTGCCAGCAGCGTAGTCGTGGGAGGAAATTCACCCCTCCACTTT. Its protein product is CASSVVVGGNSPLHF. The rearrangement links TRBV9 to TRBJ1-6; no firm D call. Germline V gives CDR1 SGDLS, CDR2 YYNGEE. The CDR3 runs to 15 residues. V was trimmed by 0 bases and J by 7 bases, leaving 11 bases between them. Together with reference TRBV9 and TRBJ1-6, the CDR3 gives the full variable domain: DSGVTQTPKHLITATGQRVTLRCSPRSGDLSVYWYQQSLDQGLQFLIQYYNGEERAKGNILERFSAQQFPDLHSELNLSSLELGDSALYFCASSVVVGGNSPLHFGNGTRLTVT.

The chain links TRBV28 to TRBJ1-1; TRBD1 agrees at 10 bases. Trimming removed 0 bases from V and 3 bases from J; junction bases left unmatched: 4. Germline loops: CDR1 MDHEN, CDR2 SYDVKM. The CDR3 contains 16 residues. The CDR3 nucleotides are TGTGCCAGCAGTTTATGGGGACAGGGGAGACACACTGAAGCTTTCTTT. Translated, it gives CASSLWGQGRHTEAFF.

CDR3 in amino acids: CASSPTGNEQFF. Written as DNA, the CDR3 is TGCGCCAGCAGTCCGACAGGGAACGAGCAGTTCTTC. The chain has TRBV10-1 and TRBJ2-1; 7 nucleotides line up with TRBD1. Germline CDR1 reads WNHNN; CDR2 reads SYGVQD (reference sequence). J gave up 10 bases and V 5 bases, and 5 bases lay outside the gene matches. The CDR3 is 12 residues long.

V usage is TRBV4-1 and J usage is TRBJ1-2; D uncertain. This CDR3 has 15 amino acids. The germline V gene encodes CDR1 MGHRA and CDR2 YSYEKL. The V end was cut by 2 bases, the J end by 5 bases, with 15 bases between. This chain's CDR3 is CASSQTGLGAYGYTF. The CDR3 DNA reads TGCGCCAGCAGCCAAACGGGTCTCGGAGCTTATGGCTACACCTTC.

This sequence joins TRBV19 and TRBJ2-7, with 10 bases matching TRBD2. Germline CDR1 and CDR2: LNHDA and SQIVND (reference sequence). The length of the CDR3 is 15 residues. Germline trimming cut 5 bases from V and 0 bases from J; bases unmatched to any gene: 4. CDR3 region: CASSRSGGASYEQYF. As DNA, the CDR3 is TGTGCCAGTAGTCGCAGCGGGGGGGCCTCCTACGAGCAGTACTTC. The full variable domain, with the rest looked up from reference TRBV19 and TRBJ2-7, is DGGITQSPKYLFRKEGQNVTLSCEQNLNHDAMYWYRQDPGQGLRLIYYSQIVNDFQKGDIAEGYSVSREKKESFPLTVTSAQKNPTAFYLCASSRSGGASYEQYFGPGTRLTVT.

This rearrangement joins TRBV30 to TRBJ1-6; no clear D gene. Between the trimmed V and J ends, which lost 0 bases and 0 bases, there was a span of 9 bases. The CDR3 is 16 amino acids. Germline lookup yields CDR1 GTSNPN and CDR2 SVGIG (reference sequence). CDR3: CAWSVPVSSYNSPLHF. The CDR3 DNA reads TGTGCCTGGAGTGTGCCAGTAAGCTCCTATAATTCACCCCTCCACTTT.

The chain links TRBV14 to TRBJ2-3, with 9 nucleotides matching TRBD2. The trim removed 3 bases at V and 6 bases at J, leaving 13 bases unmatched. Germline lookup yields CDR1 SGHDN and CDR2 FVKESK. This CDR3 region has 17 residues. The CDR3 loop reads CASSQGLRGTSRDTQYF. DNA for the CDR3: TGTGCCAGCAGCCAGGGCCTGAGAGGGACTAGCCGCGATACGCAGTATTTT.

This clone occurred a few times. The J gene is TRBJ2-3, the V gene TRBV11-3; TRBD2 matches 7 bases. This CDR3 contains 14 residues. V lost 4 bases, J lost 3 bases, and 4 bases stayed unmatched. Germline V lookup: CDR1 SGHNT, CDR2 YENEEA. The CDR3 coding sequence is TGTGCCAGCAGCTCGAGCGGGAATACAGATACGCAGTATTTT. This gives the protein CASSSSGNTDTQYF.

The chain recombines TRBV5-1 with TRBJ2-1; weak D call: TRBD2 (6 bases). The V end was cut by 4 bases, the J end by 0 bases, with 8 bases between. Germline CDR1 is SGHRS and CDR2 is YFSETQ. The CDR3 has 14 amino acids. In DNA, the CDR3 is TGCGCCAGCAGCATTAGCGGCTCCTACAATGAGCAGTTCTTC. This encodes CASSISGSYNEQFF.

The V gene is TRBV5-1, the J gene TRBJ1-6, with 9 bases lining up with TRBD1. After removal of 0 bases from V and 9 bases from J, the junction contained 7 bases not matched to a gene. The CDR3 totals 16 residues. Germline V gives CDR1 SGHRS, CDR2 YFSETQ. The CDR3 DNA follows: TGCGCCAGCAGCTTGGGGACAGGGGAAGGCCGTTCACCCCTCCACTTT. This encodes CASSLGTGEGRSPLHF. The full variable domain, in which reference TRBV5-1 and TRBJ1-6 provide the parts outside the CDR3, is KAGVTQTPRYLIKTRGQQVTLSCSPISGHRSVSWYQQTPGQGLQFLFEYFSETQRNKGNFPGRFSGRQFSNSRSEMNVSTLELGDSALYLCASSLGTGEGRSPLHFGNGTRLTVT.

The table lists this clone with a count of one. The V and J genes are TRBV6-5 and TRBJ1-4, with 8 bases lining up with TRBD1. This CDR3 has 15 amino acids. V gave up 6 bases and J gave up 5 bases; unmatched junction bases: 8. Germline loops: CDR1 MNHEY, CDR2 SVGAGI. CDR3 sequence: CASSPGTGQNEKLFF. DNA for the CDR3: TGTGCCAGCAGCCCCGGGACAGGACAGAATGAAAAACTGTTTTTT.

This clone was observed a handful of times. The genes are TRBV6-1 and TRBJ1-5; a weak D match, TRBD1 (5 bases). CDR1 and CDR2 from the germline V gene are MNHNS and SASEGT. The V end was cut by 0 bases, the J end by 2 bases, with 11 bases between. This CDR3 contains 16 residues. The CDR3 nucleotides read TGTGCCAGCAGTGAAGCTACTGGGGCAGGCAATCAGCCCCAGCATTTT. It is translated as CASSEATGAGNQPQHF.

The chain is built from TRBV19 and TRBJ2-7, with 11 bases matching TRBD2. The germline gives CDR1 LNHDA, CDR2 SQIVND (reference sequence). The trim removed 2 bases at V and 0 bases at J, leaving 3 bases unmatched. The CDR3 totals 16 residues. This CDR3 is CASSISGLAGSYEQYF. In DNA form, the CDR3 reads TGTGCCAGTAGTATATCCGGACTAGCGGGCTCCTACGAGCAGTACTTC.

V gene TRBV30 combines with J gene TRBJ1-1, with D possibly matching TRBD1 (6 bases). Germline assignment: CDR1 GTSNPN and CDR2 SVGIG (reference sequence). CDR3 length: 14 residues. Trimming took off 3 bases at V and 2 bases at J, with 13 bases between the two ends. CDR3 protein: CAWRARGINTEAFF. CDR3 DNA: TGTGCCTGGAGGGCCAGGGGCATAAACACTGAAGCTTTCTTT.

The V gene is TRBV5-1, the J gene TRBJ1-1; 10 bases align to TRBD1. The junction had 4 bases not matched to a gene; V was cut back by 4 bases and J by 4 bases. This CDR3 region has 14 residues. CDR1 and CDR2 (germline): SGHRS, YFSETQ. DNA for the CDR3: TGCGCCAGCAGCCCAAGGACAGGGGGCACTGAAGCTTTCTTT. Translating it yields CASSPRTGGTEAFF.

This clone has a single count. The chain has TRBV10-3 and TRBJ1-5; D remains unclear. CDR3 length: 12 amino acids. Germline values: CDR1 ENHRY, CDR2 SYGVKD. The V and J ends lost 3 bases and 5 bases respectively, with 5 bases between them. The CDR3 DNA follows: TGTGCCATCAGTGACAGCGATCAGCCCCAGCATTTT. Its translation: CAISDSDQPQHF.

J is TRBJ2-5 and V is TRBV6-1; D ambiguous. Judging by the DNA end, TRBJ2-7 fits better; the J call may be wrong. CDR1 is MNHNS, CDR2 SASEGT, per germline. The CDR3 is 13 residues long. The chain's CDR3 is CASSPRGVYEQYF. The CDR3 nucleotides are TGTGCCAGCAGTCCTCGAGGAGTCTACGAGCAGTACTTC.

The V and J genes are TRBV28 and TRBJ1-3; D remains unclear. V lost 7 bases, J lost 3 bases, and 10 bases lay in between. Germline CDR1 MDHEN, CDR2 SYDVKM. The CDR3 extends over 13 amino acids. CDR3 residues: CASNRLLGNTIYF. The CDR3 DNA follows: TGTGCCAGCAACCGCCTACTTGGAAACACCATATATTTT.

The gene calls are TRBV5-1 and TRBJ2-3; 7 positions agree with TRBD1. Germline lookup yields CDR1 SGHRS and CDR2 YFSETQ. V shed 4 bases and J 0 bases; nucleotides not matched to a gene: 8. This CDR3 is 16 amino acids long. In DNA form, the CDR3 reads TGCGCCAGCAGCGCCGGGACAGCAACTAGCACAGATACGCAGTATTTT. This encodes CASSAGTATSTDTQYF.

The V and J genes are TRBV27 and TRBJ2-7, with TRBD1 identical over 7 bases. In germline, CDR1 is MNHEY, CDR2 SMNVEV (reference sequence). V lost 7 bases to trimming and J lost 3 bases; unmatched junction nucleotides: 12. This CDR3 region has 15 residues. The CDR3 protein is CASTTGQESFYEQYF. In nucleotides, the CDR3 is TGTGCCAGCACCACAGGACAGGAAAGCTTCTACGAGCAGTACTTC.

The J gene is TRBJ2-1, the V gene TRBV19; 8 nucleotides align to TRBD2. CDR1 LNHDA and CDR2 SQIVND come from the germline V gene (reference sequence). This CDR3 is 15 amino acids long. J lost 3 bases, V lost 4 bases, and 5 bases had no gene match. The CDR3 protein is CASSSSGNYYNEQFF. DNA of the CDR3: TGTGCCAGTAGTAGTAGCGGGAATTACTACAATGAGCAGTTCTTC.

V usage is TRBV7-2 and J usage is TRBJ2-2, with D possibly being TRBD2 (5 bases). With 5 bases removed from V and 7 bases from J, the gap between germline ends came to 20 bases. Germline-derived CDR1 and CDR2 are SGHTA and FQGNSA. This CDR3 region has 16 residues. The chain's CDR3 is CASSPVRLAASGELFF. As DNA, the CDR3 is TGTGCCAGCAGCCCAGTACGTCTAGCTGCCAGCGGGGAGCTGTTTTTT. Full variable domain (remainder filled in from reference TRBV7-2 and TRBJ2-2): GAGVSQSPSNKVTEKGKDVELRCDPISGHTALYWYRQSLGQGLEFLIYFQGNSAPDKSGLPSDRFSAERTGGSVSTLTIQRTQQEDSAVYLCASSPVRLAASGELFFGEGSRLTVL.

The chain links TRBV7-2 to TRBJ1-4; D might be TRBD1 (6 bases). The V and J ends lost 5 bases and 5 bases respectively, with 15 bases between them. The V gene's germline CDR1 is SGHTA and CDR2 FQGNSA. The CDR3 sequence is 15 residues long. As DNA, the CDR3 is TGTGCCAGCAGCGCCTTTGGGACAAGAAATGAAAAACTGTTTTTT. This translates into CASSAFGTRNEKLFF.

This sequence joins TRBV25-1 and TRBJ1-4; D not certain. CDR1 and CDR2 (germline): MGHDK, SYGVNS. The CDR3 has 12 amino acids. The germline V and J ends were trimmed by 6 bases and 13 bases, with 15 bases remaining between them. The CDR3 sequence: CASRNEGGLLFF. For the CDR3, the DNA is TGTGCCAGCAGAAACGAAGGAGGGTTACTGTTTTTT.